The rows below give T cell receptor beta chains drawn from one sample of a study of Ad26.COV2.S vaccination and SARS-CoV-2 variants. Libraries were prepared by immunoSEQ multiplex PCR; TCRdb keeps only in-frame clonotypes and omits some of them. The profile covers 150,000 to 200,000 clones, with about 83% appearing a single time and about 5.5% taken by the ten largest. The sequences come from peripheral blood, collected after recovery from COVID-19. The receptors were sampled from a human donor who had recovered from COVID-19. CDR3s include the opening cysteine and the closing phenylalanine or tryptophan. D genes are given only for firm matches. Clone size is shown for a subset of rows, as once, few, many or a class of expanded clone.

>TRBV6-5|TRBJ2-5|NA|NA
CASSYGGTETQYF
TGTGCCAGCAGTTACGGGGGGACGGAGACCCAGTACTTC
>TRBV11-2|TRBJ2-1|NA|NA
CASSLERLTHEQFF
TGTGCCAGCAGCTTAGAAAGACTAACCCATGAGCAGTTCTTC
>TRBV6-5|TRBJ1-5|TRBD1|NA
CASSLLLYRGDQPQHF
TGTGCCAGCAGTTTGCTTTTATACAGGGGAGATCAGCCCCAGCATTTT
>TRBV3-1/TRBV3-2|TRBJ2-2|TRBD1|NA
CASSDRDRSYGGELFF
TGTGCCAGCAGCGACCGGGACAGGAGTTACGGCGGGGAGCTGTTTTTT
>TRBV5-4|TRBJ2-7|NA|NA
CASSFGRPPYEQYF
TGTGCCAGCAGCTTTGGGCGGCCTCCATACGAGCAGTACTTC
>TRBV9|TRBJ2-5|TRBD1|NA
CASSAPTGEETQYF
TGTGCCAGCAGCGCCCCGACAGGGGAAGAGACCCAGTACTTC
>TRBV19|TRBJ2-1|NA|once
CASSIVGPNEQFF
TGTGCCAGTAGTATAGTGGGGCCTAATGAGCAGTTCTTC
>TRBV5-1|TRBJ1-2|NA|NA
CASSFRTNYGYTF
TGCGCCAGCAGCTTCAGGACTAACTATGGCTACACCTTC
>TRBV3-1/TRBV3-2|TRBJ2-5|TRBD2|NA
CASSQKGWGGTQYF
TGTGCCAGCAGCCAGAAAGGGTGGGGGGGGACCCAGTACTTC
>TRBV9|TRBJ2-1|NA|once
CASSVGGEPQNEQFF
TGTGCCAGCAGCGTTGGAGGGGAGCCCCAGAATGAGCAGTTCTTC
>TRBV6-6|TRBJ2-3|NA|NA
CASSTLENTQYF
TGTGCCAGCAGTACCCTTGAAAATACGCAGTATTTT
>TRBV6-1|TRBJ1-5|NA|NA
CASSELGGQPQHF
TGTGCCAGCAGTGAATTGGGAGGCCAGCCCCAGCATTTT
>TRBV27|TRBJ2-1|TRBD1|few
CASSWGTGAYNEQFF
TGTGCCAGCAGTTGGGGGACAGGGGCCTACAATGAGCAGTTCTTC
>TRBV7-9|TRBJ1-1|NA|NA
CASSLRLNTEAFF
TGTGCCAGCAGCTTAAGACTGAACACTGAAGCTTTCTTT
>TRBV7-2|TRBJ1-2|NA|NA
CASSQTGAGGYTF
TGTGCCAGCAGCCAAACTGGGGCGGGTGGCTACACCTTC
>TRBV5-6|TRBJ2-6|NA|NA
CASSLWSGANVLTF
TGTGCCAGCAGCTTGTGGTCTGGGGCCAACGTCCTGACTTTC
>TRBV2|TRBJ2-1|NA|NA
CASRAWGSNEQFF
TGTGCCAGCAGAGCCTGGGGGTCCAATGAGCAGTTCTTC
>TRBV19|TRBJ1-5|NA|once
CASSTEGGQPQHF
TGTGCCAGTAGTACGGAGGGCGGTCAGCCCCAGCATTTT
>TRBV12-3/TRBV12-4|TRBJ1-2|NA|once
CKGGPYGYTF
TGTAAGGGGGGCCCCTATGGCTACACCTTC
>TRBV7-3|TRBJ2-5|NA|NA
CASSLGFRVHQETQYF
TGTGCCAGCAGCTTGGGTTTTCGGGTTCACCAAGAGACCCAGTACTTC
>TRBV11-3|TRBJ2-2|TRBD2|NA
CASSLDPRLAGGSNTGELFF
TGTGCCAGCAGCTTAGACCCTCGACTAGCGGGAGGTTCGAACACCGGGGAGCTGTTTTTT
>TRBV18|TRBJ1-2|NA|once
CASSPEKFYGYTF
TGTGCCAGCTCACCGGAAAAGTTCTATGGCTACACCTTC
>TRBV5-4|TRBJ1-5|TRBD1|NA
CASSPGTGGDQPQHF
TGTGCCAGCAGCCCCGGGACAGGGGGGGATCAGCCCCAGCATTTT
>TRBV7-9|TRBJ1-1|TRBD1|NA
CASSQIPFPQGATEAFF
TGTGCCAGCAGCCAAATCCCTTTTCCACAGGGGGCGACTGAAGCTTTCTTT
>TRBV28|TRBJ2-3|TRBD1|once
CASSFGGEGTGTTDTQYF
TGTGCCAGCAGTTTTGGTGGGGAGGGGACAGGGACCACAGATACGCAGTATTTT
>TRBV10-3|TRBJ1-2|TRBD1|few
CAISAGQDYGYTF
TGTGCCATCTCGGCAGGACAGGACTATGGCTACACCTTC
>TRBV9|TRBJ2-7|TRBD1|NA
CASSFSDRAYEQYF
TGTGCCAGCAGCTTCTCGGACAGGGCCTACGAGCAGTACTTC
>TRBV28|TRBJ1-2|NA|NA
CASSLPRAHYGYTF
TGTGCCAGCAGTCTGCCCAGGGCACACTATGGCTACACCTTC
>TRBV3-1/TRBV3-2|TRBJ1-5|NA|few
CASTRGFGGNQPQHF
TGTGCCAGCACCAGGGGCTTTGGGGGCAATCAGCCCCAGCATTTT
>TRBV5-1|TRBJ2-1|NA|NA
CASSLVPGPRDNEQFF
TGCGCCAGCAGCTTGGTACCGGGACCACGGGACAATGAGCAGTTCTTC
>TRBV7-2|TRBJ2-1|NA|few
CASSLGDSGEQFF
TGTGCCAGCAGCTTAGGTGATAGCGGAGAGCAGTTCTTC
>TRBV5-1|TRBJ2-5|NA|NA
CASSLQGETQYF
TGCGCCAGCAGCTTACAGGGAGAGACCCAGTACTTC
>TRBV10-3|TRBJ1-6|TRBD1|NA
CAISKDRGNINNSPLHF
TGTGCCATCAGTAAAGACAGGGGTAACATTAATAATTCACCCCTCCACTTT
>TRBV9|TRBJ2-1|TRBD2|NA
CASNVAGGRNEQFF
TGTGCCAGCAACGTAGCGGGAGGAAGGAATGAGCAGTTCTTC
>TRBV5-1|TRBJ2-3|NA|NA
CASSLGVQGDTQYF
TGCGCCAGCAGCTTAGGGGTTCAGGGAGATACGCAGTATTTT
>TRBV15|TRBJ2-3|TRBD2|NA
CATSRDRATGTSGADTQYF
TGTGCCACCAGCAGAGATCGTGCAACCGGGACTAGCGGAGCAGATACGCAGTATTTT
>TRBV7-2|TRBJ2-5|NA|NA
CASTHGTQRSQYF
TGTGCCAGCACCCACGGGACCCAGAGGTCCCAGTACTTC
>TRBV10-3|TRBJ2-7|TRBD1|NA
CAISELDRVYEQYF
TGTGCCATCAGTGAACTCGACAGGGTCTACGAGCAGTACTTC
>TRBV4-2|TRBJ2-1|TRBD2|NA
CASSIERGQYNEQFF
TGTGCCAGCAGTATCGAGCGGGGGCAGTACAATGAGCAGTTCTTC
>TRBV3-1/TRBV3-2|TRBJ2-1|TRBD2|NA
CASSQNSGGPVNEQFF
TGTGCCAGCAGCCAAAATAGCGGGGGGCCGGTCAATGAGCAGTTCTTC
>TRBV5-1|TRBJ1-2|NA|NA
CASSSGGAGRGYTF
TGCGCCAGCAGCTCGGGAGGGGCAGGTCGTGGCTACACCTTC
>TRBV6-5|TRBJ2-3|TRBD2|NA
CASKLAGGTDTQYF
TGTGCCAGCAAGTTAGCGGGAGGCACAGATACGCAGTATTTT
>TRBV4-1|TRBJ1-1|NA|once
CASSQGANTEAFF
TGCGCCAGCAGCCAAGGCGCGAACACTGAAGCTTTCTTT
>TRBV5-1|TRBJ2-1|NA|NA
CASSSDLLEQFF
TGCGCCAGCAGCTCGGACCTCCTTGAGCAGTTCTTC
>TRBV18|TRBJ2-1|NA|NA
CASSPVGYNRDNEQFF
TGTGCCAGCTCACCCGTTGGGTATAATAGAGATAATGAGCAGTTCTTC
>TRBV11-2|TRBJ1-2|NA|few
CASSLGRDGYTF
TGTGCCAGCAGCTTGGGTCGGGACGGCTACACCTTC
>TRBV2|TRBJ1-5|NA|NA
CASSATTANQPQHF
TGTGCCAGCAGTGCGACTACTGCTAATCAGCCCCAGCATTTT
>TRBV5-1|TRBJ1-6|TRBD1|few
CASSPGQDGSPLHF
TGCGCCAGCAGTCCCGGACAGGACGGTTCACCCCTCCACTTT
>TRBV7-9|TRBJ2-1|TRBD1|NA
CASSLKRGQGNNEQFF
TGTGCCAGCAGCTTAAAGAGGGGACAGGGAAACAATGAGCAGTTCTTC
>TRBV21-1|TRBJ1-5|NA|NA
CASSTRQGSQPQHF
TGTGCCAGCAGCACCCGACAGGGTTCACAGCCCCAGCATTTT